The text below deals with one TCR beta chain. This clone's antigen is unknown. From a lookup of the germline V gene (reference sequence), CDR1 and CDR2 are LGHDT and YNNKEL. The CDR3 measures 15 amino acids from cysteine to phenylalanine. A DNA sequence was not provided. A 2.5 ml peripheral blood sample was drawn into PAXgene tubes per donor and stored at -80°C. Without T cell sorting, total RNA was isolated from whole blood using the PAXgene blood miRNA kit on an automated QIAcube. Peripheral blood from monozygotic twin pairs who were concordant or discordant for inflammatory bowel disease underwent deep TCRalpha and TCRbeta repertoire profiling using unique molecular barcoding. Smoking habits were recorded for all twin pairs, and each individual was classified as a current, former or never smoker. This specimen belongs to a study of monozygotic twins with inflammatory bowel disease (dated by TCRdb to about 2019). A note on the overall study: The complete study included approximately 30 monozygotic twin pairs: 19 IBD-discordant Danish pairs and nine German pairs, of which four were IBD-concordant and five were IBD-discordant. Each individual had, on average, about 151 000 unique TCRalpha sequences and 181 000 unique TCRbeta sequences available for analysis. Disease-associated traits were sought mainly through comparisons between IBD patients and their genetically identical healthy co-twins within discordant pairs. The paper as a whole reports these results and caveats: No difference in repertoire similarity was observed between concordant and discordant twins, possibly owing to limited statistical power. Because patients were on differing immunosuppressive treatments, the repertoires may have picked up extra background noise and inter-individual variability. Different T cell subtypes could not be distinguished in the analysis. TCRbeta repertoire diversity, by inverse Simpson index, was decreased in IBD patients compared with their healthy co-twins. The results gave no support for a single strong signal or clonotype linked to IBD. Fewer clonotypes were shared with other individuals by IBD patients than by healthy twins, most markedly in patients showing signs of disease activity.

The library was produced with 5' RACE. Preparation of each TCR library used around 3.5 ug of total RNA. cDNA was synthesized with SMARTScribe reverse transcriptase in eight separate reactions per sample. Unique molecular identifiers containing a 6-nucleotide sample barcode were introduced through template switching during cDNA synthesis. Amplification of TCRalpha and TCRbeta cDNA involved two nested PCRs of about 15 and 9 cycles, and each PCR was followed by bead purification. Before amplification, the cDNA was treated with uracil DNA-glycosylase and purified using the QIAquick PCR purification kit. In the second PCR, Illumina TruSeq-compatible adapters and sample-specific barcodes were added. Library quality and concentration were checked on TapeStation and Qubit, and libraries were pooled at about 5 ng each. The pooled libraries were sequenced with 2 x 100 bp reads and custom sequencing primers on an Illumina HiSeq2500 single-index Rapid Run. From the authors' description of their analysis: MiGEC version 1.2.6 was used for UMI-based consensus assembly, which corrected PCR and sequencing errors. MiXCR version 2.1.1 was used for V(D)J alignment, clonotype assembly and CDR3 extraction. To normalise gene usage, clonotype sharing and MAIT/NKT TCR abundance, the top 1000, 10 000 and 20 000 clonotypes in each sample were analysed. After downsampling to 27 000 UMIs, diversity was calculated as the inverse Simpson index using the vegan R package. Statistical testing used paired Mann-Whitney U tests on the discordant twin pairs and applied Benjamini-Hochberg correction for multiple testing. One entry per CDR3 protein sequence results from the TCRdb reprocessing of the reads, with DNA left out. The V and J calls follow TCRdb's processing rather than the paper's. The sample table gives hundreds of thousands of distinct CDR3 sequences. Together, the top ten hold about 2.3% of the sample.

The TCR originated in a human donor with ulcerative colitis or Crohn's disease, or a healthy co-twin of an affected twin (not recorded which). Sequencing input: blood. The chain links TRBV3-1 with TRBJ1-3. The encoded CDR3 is CASSLTRGSGNTKYF.